The present TCR beta chain was sequenced within a study of vaccination effects on CD4 cells after COVID-19. Study conclusions and caveats: The post-vaccine spike-reactive clones of convalescents showed a predominance of new vaccine-induced clones. Convalescent patients in the study were few, and early post-infection timepoints were absent.

CDR1 SGHAT and CDR2 FQDESV come from the germline V gene (reference sequence). The CDR3 sequence is 16 residues long. Trimming took 5 bases from V and 3 from J, leaving 20 bases between them. Antigen-specific CD4+ T cells were expanded (with viral peptide pools) by the ViraFEST assay ahead of sequencing. Subsequent to a culture period of 10 days, CD4+ T cells were isolated. Sometime from March through December 2020, the person acquired a SARS-CoV-2 infection that PCR confirmed. Each culture had half its medium swapped for IL-2 medium on days 3 and 7. This clone was seen a few times. Its antigen remains unknown. TCRdb's copy holds only in-frame clones and misses some; the assay was immunoSEQ multiplex PCR. Among about 37,000 clones listed, approximately 73% were seen once.

Specimen: CD4+ T cells from PBMCs cultured with a peptide pool, collected before COVID-19 vaccination. This chain links TRBV11-1 with TRBJ2-7; the D gene is possibly TRBD2 (6 bases). This TCR derives from a human donor who had a prior SARS-CoV-2 infection. The CDR3 DNA sequence: TGTGCCAGCAGCATTAAACCGGGACGGAGGGACTACGAGCAGTACTTC. Residues: CASSIKPGRRDYEQYF.